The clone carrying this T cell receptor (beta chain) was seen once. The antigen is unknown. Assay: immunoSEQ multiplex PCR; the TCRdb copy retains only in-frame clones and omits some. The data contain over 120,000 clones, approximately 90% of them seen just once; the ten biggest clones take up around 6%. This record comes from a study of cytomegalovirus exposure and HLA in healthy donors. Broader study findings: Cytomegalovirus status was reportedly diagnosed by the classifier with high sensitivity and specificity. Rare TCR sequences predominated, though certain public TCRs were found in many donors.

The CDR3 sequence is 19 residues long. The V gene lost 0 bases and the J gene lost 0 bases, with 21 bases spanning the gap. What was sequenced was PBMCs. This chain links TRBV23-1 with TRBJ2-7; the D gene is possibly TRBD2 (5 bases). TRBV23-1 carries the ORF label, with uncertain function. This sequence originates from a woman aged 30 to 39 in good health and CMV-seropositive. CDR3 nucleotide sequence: TGCGCCAGCAGTCAATCGGACGGAGGCGGATACAATGACTCCTACGAGCAGTACTTC. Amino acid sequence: CASSQSDGGGYNDSYEQYF.